This entry lists 14 T cell receptor beta chains sequenced from one sample in a study of blood T cell repertoires in COVID-19. The data were produced by immunoSEQ multiplex PCR, yet TCRdb's version contains in-frame clones alone and is incomplete. The sample records 150,000 to 200,000 clones, roughly nine tenths being singletons. Sequencing input: peripheral blood. Source of these receptors: a man younger than 35 who had recovered from COVID-19.

The genes are TRBV6-2 or TRBV6-3 and TRBJ2-7, with no clear D. V was cut by 2 bases and J by 0 bases, with 5 bases left in between. The CDR3 is made up of 13 amino acids. The V gene's germline CDR1 is MNHEY and CDR2 SVGEGT. This CDR3 is CASSYGLSYEQYF. Here the CDR3 DNA reads TGTGCCAGCAGTTACGGGCTCTCCTACGAGCAGTACTTC.

The chain links TRBV4-3 to TRBJ2-5, with D perhaps matching TRBD2 (6 bases). Germline V gene data show CDR1 as LGHNA and CDR2 as YSLEER. Trimming cost V 4 bases and J 2 bases, with 14 bases left between them. The CDR3 totals 15 residues. For the CDR3, the DNA is TGCGCCAGCAGCCGACGACTAGACAAGCAAGAGACCCAGTACTTC. Amino acid sequence: CASSRRLDKQETQYF.

V gene TRBV6-6 combines with J gene TRBJ2-3; TRBD2 matches at 7 bases. V shed 5 bases and J 0 bases; nucleotides not matched to a gene: 11. Germline V gene lookup returns CDR1 MNHNY and CDR2 SVGAGI (reference sequence). The CDR3 contains 17 residues. The CDR3, as DNA: TGTGCCAGCAGTCAATGGGGGGGTAGGTATAGCACAGATACGCAGTATTTT. It codes for CASSQWGGRYSTDTQYF.

This chain connects TRBV12-3 or TRBV12-4 to TRBJ2-5, with 7 nucleotides matching TRBD1. Trimming removed 5 bases from V and 6 bases from J; junction bases left unmatched: 3. There are 12 residues in the CDR3. The CDR3, as DNA: TGTGCCAGCAGTAACAGGGGACAGACCCAGTACTTC. This translates into CASSNRGQTQYF.

This chain joins TRBV27 and TRBJ1-1; no clear D gene. This CDR3 comprises 16 residues. The V gene lost 3 bases and the J gene lost 0 bases, with 14 bases spanning the gap. Looked up from germline, CDR1 is MNHEY and CDR2 is SMNVEV (reference sequence). This chain's CDR3 is CASSFRMTRVNTEAFF. For the CDR3, the DNA is TGTGCCAGCAGTTTCCGGATGACGCGGGTGAACACTGAAGCTTTCTTT.

The genes are TRBV4-3 and TRBJ2-7; D possibly corresponds to TRBD1 (6 bases). CDR3 size: 16 residues. Germline CDR1 is LGHNA and CDR2 is YSLEER. Trimming pared 0 bases from V and 0 bases from J, leaving 12 bases between. This CDR3 is CASSQERGSFSYEQYF. In DNA, the CDR3 is TGCGCCAGCAGCCAAGAGAGGGGGTCCTTCTCCTACGAGCAGTACTTC.

This clone has a single count. The chain carries TRBV30 and TRBJ1-4; D possibly corresponds to TRBD1 (5 bases). This CDR3 region has 15 residues. V lost 4 bases, J lost 4 bases, and 16 bases lay in between. Germline CDR1 GTSNPN, CDR2 SVGIG (reference sequence). CDR3 residues: CAWTLKTVDNEKLFF. CDR3 sequence (DNA): TGTGCCTGGACACTAAAGACAGTAGATAATGAAAAACTGTTTTTT.

J is TRBJ1-5 and V is TRBV5-8; D gene ambiguous. Germline V CDR1 and CDR2: SGHTS, YDEGEE. This CDR3 contains 13 residues. Between the trimmed V and J ends, which lost 3 bases and 6 bases, there was a span of 10 bases. CDR3 sequence: CASSSYVAQPQHF. In nucleotides, the CDR3 is TGTGCCAGCAGCTCATACGTGGCTCAGCCCCAGCATTTT.

This chain uses TRBV15 with TRBJ2-3, with 8 positions matching TRBD1. Germline V lookup: CDR1 LNHNV, CDR2 YYDKDF (reference sequence). After removal of 3 bases from V and 2 bases from J, the junction contained 7 bases not matched to a gene. The CDR3 spans 16 residues. This chain's CDR3 is CATSRRTGKYTDTQYF. The CDR3 DNA follows: TGTGCCACCAGCAGGAGGACAGGGAAATACACAGATACGCAGTATTTT.

The V and J genes are TRBV10-3 and TRBJ1-1; 7 positions match TRBD1. V dropped 5 bases and J dropped 1; count of bases not matched to a gene: 4. Germline loops: CDR1 ENHRY, CDR2 SYGVKD. The CDR3 runs to 14 residues. The DNA of the CDR3 is TGTGCCATCAGTCGACAGGGACCGAACACTGAAGCTTTCTTT. Translating it yields CAISRQGPNTEAFF.

The V gene is TRBV6-2 or TRBV6-3, the J gene TRBJ2-7, with TRBD1 matching over 8 bases. After removal of 0 bases from V and 5 bases from J, the junction contained 9 bases not matched to a gene. This CDR3 spans 16 amino acids. Germline V lookup: CDR1 MNHEY, CDR2 SVGEGT. The CDR3 DNA follows: TGTGCCAGCAGTTACTCGAGTTCCAGGGGACAGGACGAGCAGTACTTC. It specifies CASSYSSSRGQDEQYF.

As DNA, the CDR3 is TGTGCCAGTAGTGGGGGGACTCGGGATACGCAGTATTTT. It is translated as CASSGGTRDTQYF. The V and J genes are TRBV19 and TRBJ2-3; possible D gene TRBD2, 6 bases. V lost 5 bases and J 6 bases, leaving 12 bases between the germline ends. The CDR3 totals 13 residues. Per germline, CDR1 LNHDA and CDR2 SQIVND (reference sequence). The complete variable domain, with remaining parts taken from reference TRBV19 and TRBJ2-3, reads DGGITQSPKYLFRKEGQNVTLSCEQNLNHDAMYWYRQDPGQGLRLIYYSQIVNDFQKGDIAEGYSVSREKKESFPLTVTSAQKNPTAFYLCASSGGTRDTQYFGPGTRLTVL.

This clone was seen just once. The chain carries TRBV14 and TRBJ1-3; TRBD1 is a possible D gene (6 bases). V was cut by 4 bases and J by 2 bases, with 21 bases left in between. Germline CDR1 SGHDN, CDR2 FVKESK. This CDR3 is 18 amino acids long. The CDR3 DNA follows: TGTGCCAGCAGCCCCCCCAGAACAGGGAAGTTGCCTGGAAACACCATATATTTT. Amino acids: CASSPPRTGKLPGNTIYF.

This clone has only one observation. The chain uses TRBV7-9 and TRBJ1-5; TRBD1 is a possible D gene (6 bases). From germline, CDR1 is SEHNR and CDR2 FQNEAQ (reference sequence). This CDR3 contains 17 residues. The germline V and J ends were trimmed by 5 bases and 6 bases, with 23 bases remaining between them. The CDR3 coding sequence is TGTGCCAGCAGCCCAACCACAGGGCCCGTGGGCGGTCAGCCCCAGCATTTT. Its protein is CASSPTTGPVGGQPQHF.